This paragraph reports one TCR beta chain. With a much larger clone just one base away, this may be a read error. V was trimmed by 3 bases and J by 4 bases, leaving 20 bases between them. CDR1 and CDR2 from the germline V gene are DFQATT and SNEGSKA (reference sequence). The CDR3 length is 16 residues. The sample originates from a study of T-cell reconstitution after alpha-beta-depleted transplantation in children. Using unique molecular identifiers, the investigators prepared the TCRbeta library. Each CDR3 protein is one row after TCRdb ran MiXCR on the PCR reads. The table has roughly 300,000 distinct CDR3 sequences, roughly 12% seen once.

Here the sequenced sample was peripheral blood, taken 180 days after TCRalphabeta/CD19-depleted stem cell transplant. This clonotype was sampled from a male patient between 2 and 9 years old who had a stem cell transplant for chronic granulomatous disease, so the T cells may come from the graft donor. The chain couples TRBV20-1 to TRBJ2-3; weak D call: TRBD1 (5 bases). The CDR3 region has the DNA TGCAGTGCTAGGGTACCTGAAGGGGTTAGGGCAGATACGCAGTATTTT. Its protein is CSARVPEGVRADTQYF.